The T cell receptor beta chain under discussion was sequenced for a study of cytomegalovirus exposure and HLA in healthy donors. With 0 bases removed from V and 10 bases from J, the gap between germline ends came to 9 bases. Germline assignment: CDR1 LGHNT and CDR2 FRNRAP. The CDR3 is 12 amino acids. As regards this clone: Its antigen is not known.

Assay: immunoSEQ multiplex PCR; the TCRdb copy retains only in-frame clones and omits some. The top ten clones hold about 3% of a sample with 200,000 or so clones, 88% of them seen once. Whole-study results and caveats: A few CMV-associated chains proved CMV antigen-specific in vitro. The investigators catalogued 164 TCR beta chains as cytomegalovirus-associated. Reports showed the classifier diagnosing cytomegalovirus status with high specificity and sensitivity.

An approximately 120-subject validation cohort, separate from the roughly 670-subject first cohort, supplied the donors. The sequence came from a woman under 30 in good health and CMV-seronegative. This chain links TRBV12-5 with TRBJ1-1, with D hard to call. Sequencing used PBMCs. In DNA form, the CDR3 reads TGTGCTAGTGGTTTGGTTACAGTAGGAGCTTTCTTT. Translating gives CASGLVTVGAFF.